This TCR beta chain came from a study of T cell responses to AZD1222 COVID-19 vaccine. Whole-study context: The study pooled second doses at about 4 or about 12 weeks. Findings of the study overall: Reports indicate that nearly half of spike-specific TCRs are directed at unmutated variant regions. Just five to seven people given AZD1222 tested seropositive at baseline.

Of note for this clone: What it binds is not known.

Some clones are missing from TCRdb's copy, which holds only in-frame ones; the method was immunoSEQ multiplex PCR. The sample holds over 150,000 clones, approximately 90% seen once. The V gene lost 4 bases and the J gene lost 3 bases, with 9 bases spanning the gap. The CDR3 sequence is 14 residues long. Germline CDR1 is SNHLY and CDR2 is FYNNEI. This chain links TRBV2 with TRBJ1-4; a weak D match, TRBD1 (5 bases). This TCR came from an adult in good health. The starting material was peripheral blood, obtained on day 0 of AZD1222 vaccination. CDR3 residues: CASSGGRANEKLFF. DNA of the CDR3: TGTGCCAGCAGTGGGGGCCGGGCTAATGAAAAACTGTTTTTT.